The T cell receptor (beta chain) under discussion was sequenced for a study of T cell responses to AZD1222 COVID-19 vaccine. This CDR3 contains 16 residues. Germline V gives CDR1 SGHRS, CDR2 YFSETQ. Trimming removed 1 base at V and 0 bases at J, with 10 bases between. Study-wide findings and caveats: Clonal diversity was possibly underestimated, and the donors were mostly white British, with more females.

Measured with immunoSEQ multiplex PCR; TCRdb has only the in-frame clones, and not every one. This sample carries approximately 89,000 clones, more than 70% of them seen once, and the ten largest clones take approximately 12%. Regarding this clone: Its antigen remains unidentified.

Specimen: peripheral blood, collected on day 0 of AZD1222 vaccination. The V gene is TRBV5-1, the J gene TRBJ2-2, with D possibly matching TRBD1 (5 bases). This receptor was taken from an adult in good health. The CDR3 sequence is CASSLQGATNTGELFF. The CDR3 DNA reads as TGCGCCAGCAGCTTGCAAGGGGCCACGAACACCGGGGAGCTGTTTTTT.